This T cell receptor (beta chain) was sequenced in a study of cytomegalovirus exposure and HLA in healthy donors. V shed 4 bases and J shed 3 bases, with 6 bases lying between them. Germline V CDR1 and CDR2: MDHEN, SYDVKM. This CDR3 comprises 13 residues. 60 Vbeta and 13 Jbeta primers were used in PCR. Data came from immunoSEQ multiplex PCR; TCRdb stores just in-frame clones and leaves some out. The repertoire has approximately 110,000 clones, 74% of them found once; the top ten carry over 3.5%. This clone has a handful of counts. Sequencing was done on a sample of PBMCs. The TCR originated in a woman in her forties or fifties in good health and CMV-seropositive. The genes are TRBV28 and TRBJ1-4, with a tentative D call TRBD1 (5 bases). The CDR3 DNA reads TGTGCCAGCAGTTCGGGGGCTAATGAAAAACTGTTTTTT. This sequence encodes CASSSGANEKLFF.